The source of this T cell receptor (beta chain) is a study of cytomegalovirus exposure and HLA in healthy donors (TCRdb year 2017). Regarding the research as a whole: The 666 repertoires of the first cohort and the 95 to 150 validation repertoires were produced on the same platform, according to a later analysis. The study combined high-throughput TCR immunosequencing, statistical association of individual TCRs with disease status, and machine learning to predict cytomegalovirus infection status. A separate validation cohort of over 95 different subjects was used in addition to the 666-subject first cohort. The study aimed to test whether cataloging public T cell receptors could reveal signatures of past pathogen exposure.

The paper as a whole reports these results and caveats: A later analysis had no HLA typing for the validation cohort, so co-occurrence there was scored across all 110 or so repertoires. Cytomegalovirus status was reported to be diagnosed by the classifier with high specificity and sensitivity in both the original and validation cohorts. The study listed over 150 TCR beta chains as associated with cytomegalovirus. According to the authors, the approach could potentially be generalized to other disease states and immunological phenotypes. In vitro tests confirmed that a few of the cytomegalovirus-associated TCR beta chains recognize cytomegalovirus antigens. Subsequent analysis determined that TCRs grouped into clusters in the first cohort also showed a tendency toward co-occurrence across the 130 or so validation repertoires, and approximately 94% of cluster scores exceeded 0. While some public TCRs were present in many individuals, most TCR sequences turned up only very rarely across donors.

Receptors were amplified or captured by the immunoSEQ multiplex PCR assay. The source study handled its data this way. A statistical classification framework was developed to diagnose cytomegalovirus status using the catalog of TCR beta chain sequences. Here the immuneACCESS table is served through TCRdb, limited to in-frame sequences with V and J called. Missing clones are a known gap in these copies; in checked studies unresolved V genes cover under half, and the rest lacks a known reason. For V, J and clone size, that table is used; D and trimming come from the DNA. For this sample the table gives 200,000 to 250,000 clones, of which approximately 80% were detected only once. Over 12% of the sample is in the top ten clones. Donors formed part of the validation cohort, which comprised about 130 subjects and was distinct from the first cohort of under 850 subjects. This clone turned up a few times. The specificity of this receptor is unknown. One base away there is no much larger clone; base qualities are not given.

The clonotype comes from a woman aged 25 to 39 in good health and CMV-seropositive. Sequenced: PBMCs.

The CDR3 in this case is CASSEYGQETQYF. The nucleotides are TGTGCCAGCAGTGAATATGGGCAAGAGACCCAGTACTTC. The rearranged segments are TRBV25-1 and TRBJ2-5; confidence is insufficient to name the D gene. Per the germline V gene, MGHDK is the CDR1 and SYGVNS is the CDR2. Trimming costs V 0 bases and J 2 bases, and their ends lie 4 bases apart. Inclusive of the bounding cysteine and phenylalanine, the CDR3 is 13 residues long. Only the CDR3 part of the read is kept: 39 bases, read in frame from the first base.